The present T cell receptor (beta chain) was sequenced within a study of blood T cell repertoires in COVID-19. TCRdb's table, derived via immunoSEQ multiplex PCR, lists solely in-frame clones and lacks some. The sample shows over 50,000 clones, approximately 84% of them seen only once. Material: peripheral blood. This receptor was taken from a human donor with active or convalescent COVID-19. The donor label of this sample is uncertain.

CDR3 sequence (DNA): TGTGCCAGCAGCCAATTCCTAAGAGCGGGAGGCCGCCACAATGAGCAGTTCTTC. Residues: CASSQFLRAGGRHNEQFF. The chain has TRBV3-1 (or the pseudogene TRBV3-2) and TRBJ2-1; 9 bases match TRBD2. Germline trimming cut 2 bases from V and 5 bases from J; bases unmatched to any gene: 13. The CDR3 runs 18 residues. From germline, CDR1 is LGHDT and CDR2 YNNKEL (reference sequence).